This TCR beta chain was sequenced in a study of cytomegalovirus exposure and HLA in healthy donors. Findings and caveats of the study: It was reported that the classifier diagnosed cytomegalovirus status with high specificity and sensitivity in both the original and validation cohorts. Later on, analysis showed that most CMV-associated TCR beta chains appeared to be HLA-restricted.

Between the trimmed V and J ends, which lost 1 base and 6 bases, there was a span of 10 bases. Germline CDR1 reads SQVTM; CDR2 reads ANQGSEA. The CDR3 runs to 13 residues. For this clone: Its target is unknown.

The PCR employed 60 Vbeta primers together with 13 Jbeta primers. The method was immunoSEQ multiplex PCR; TCRdb's version includes in-frame clones alone and lacks a portion of them. This sample has approximately 150,000 clones, with roughly 80% found just once. The V call is TRBV29-1, the J call TRBJ2-4, with D possibly being TRBD1 (5 bases). The sequence was obtained from a woman between 35 and 50 years old in good health and CMV-seropositive. The sequencing input was PBMCs. The CDR3 reads CSVEVDRRNIQYF. The CDR3 DNA reads TGCAGCGTTGAAGTCGACAGAAGAAACATTCAGTACTTC.